This is a list of T cell receptor beta chains from one sample in a study of regulatory T cells in long-lasting Graves disease. Each CDR3 protein gets one entry after TCRdb re-called the multiplex PCR reads with MiXCR. The table lists 510,000 or so distinct CDR3 sequences, more than 10% of them singletons. These sequences were also reported in another study, on T cells in Graves' hyperthyroidism and ophthalmopathy.

Sequences were derived from peripheral blood mononuclear cells (PBMCs), sampled at new diagnosis, from a patient treated with antithyroid drugs. These receptors were collected from a woman in her 30s with Graves disease. Both conserved end residues are part of each CDR3. Fields, in order: V gene, J gene, clone size, D gene, CDR3 protein, CDR3 DNA. The D gene is left open where the match is weak. Not every row has a clone size; where given, it reads once, few, many or a size class.

V: TRBV18
J: TRBJ1-2
size: NA
D: NA
CDR3: CASSLQGDENYGYTF
DNA: TGTGCCAGCTCGCTACAGGGAGACGAAAACTATGGCTACACCTTC

V: TRBV12-3/TRBV12-4
J: TRBJ2-3
size: many
D: TRBD2
CDR3: CASSFPPGLAGGDTQYF
DNA: TGTGCCAGCAGTTTCCCACCGGGACTAGCGGGAGGGGATACGCAGTATTTT

V: TRBV7-9
J: TRBJ1-6
size: many
D: NA
CDR3: CASSFSGVPPLHF
DNA: TGTGCCAGCAGCTTTTCCGGTGTACCACCCCTCCACTTT

V: TRBV12-3/TRBV12-4
J: TRBJ2-2
size: NA
D: NA
CDR3: CASRLLRGGTGELFF
DNA: TGTGCCAGCAGGCTGCTGCGGGGCGGAACCGGGGAGCTGTTTTTT

V: TRBV27
J: TRBJ2-7
size: many
D: TRBD2
CDR3: CASSFERLAGGSPYEQYF
DNA: TGTGCCAGCAGTTTCGAGCGACTAGCGGGAGGAAGTCCCTACGAGCAGTACTTC

V: TRBV28
J: TRBJ2-2
size: many
D: NA
CDR3: CASSFHTPVGRDTGELFF
DNA: TGTGCCAGCAGTTTCCATACACCCGTGGGCCGCGACACCGGGGAGCTGTTTTTT

V: TRBV19
J: TRBJ1-5
size: few
D: NA
CDR3: CASSTSKATLLAQHF
DNA: TGTGCCAGTAGTACCTCGAAGGCTACCCTTTTGGCCCAGCATTTT

V: TRBV6-2/TRBV6-3
J: TRBJ2-7
size: many
D: NA
CDR3: CASSSRGFSSYEQYF
DNA: TGTGCCAGCAGTTCCCGCGGATTCAGCTCCTACGAGCAGTACTTC

V: TRBV7-9
J: TRBJ1-4
size: few
D: NA
CDR3: CASSLIPRGSRGEKLFF
DNA: TGTGCCAGCAGCTTAATCCCAAGGGGATCCCGTGGAGAAAAACTGTTTTTT

V: TRBV4-3
J: TRBJ1-2
size: few
D: NA
CDR3: CASSQGILQGYGYTF
DNA: TGCGCCAGCAGCCAAGGGATTTTGCAGGGCTATGGCTACACCTTC

V: TRBV20-1
J: TRBJ1-1
size: few
D: TRBD1
CDR3: CSAPAIPGTGFAEAFF
DNA: TGCAGTGCTCCTGCAATTCCCGGGACAGGGTTTGCTGAAGCTTTCTTT

V: TRBV5-4
J: TRBJ2-3
size: many
D: TRBD2
CDR3: CASNLLAGVPIGTDTQYF
DNA: TGTGCCAGCAACTTACTAGCGGGAGTCCCTATCGGCACAGATACGCAGTATTTT

V: TRBV20-1
J: TRBJ2-2
size: few
D: NA
CDR3: CSAENGNTGELFF
DNA: TGCAGTGCGGAGAACGGTAACACCGGGGAGCTGTTTTTT

V: TRBV11-3
J: TRBJ2-7
size: many
D: NA
CDR3: CASSLDLSINEQYF
DNA: TGTGCCAGCAGCTTAGATCTTTCGATAAACGAGCAGTACTTC

V: TRBV20-1
J: TRBJ1-2
size: many
D: NA
CDR3: CSARQTGGYGYTF
DNA: TGCAGTGCTAGACAGACAGGAGGCTATGGCTACACCTTC

V: TRBV12-3/TRBV12-4
J: TRBJ1-1
size: many
D: NA
CDR3: CASSPKLQGAEAFF
DNA: TGTGCCAGCAGTCCTAAGTTACAGGGCGCTGAAGCTTTCTTT

V: TRBV7-3
J: TRBJ2-7
size: many
D: TRBD1
CDR3: CASSQGTGGPYEQYF
DNA: TGTGCCAGCAGCCAAGGGACAGGGGGACCCTACGAGCAGTACTTC

V: TRBV6-1
J: TRBJ2-4
size: NA
D: NA
CDR3: CASGQNRDAKNIQYF
DNA: TGTGCCAGCGGACAAAACAGGGACGCCAAAAACATTCAGTACTTC

V: TRBV6-4
J: TRBJ2-1
size: NA
D: TRBD1
CDR3: CASSYTTGVSYNEQFF
DNA: TGTGCCAGCAGTTACACGACAGGGGTCTCCTACAATGAGCAGTTCTTC

V: TRBV14
J: TRBJ1-2
size: few
D: NA
CDR3: CASSQDWGTNGYTF
DNA: TGTGCCAGCAGCCAAGATTGGGGGACTAATGGCTACACCTTC

V: TRBV9
J: TRBJ2-2
size: few
D: NA
CDR3: CASSVVQNTGELFF
DNA: TGTGCCAGCAGCGTAGTCCAGAACACCGGGGAGCTGTTTTTT

V: TRBV30
J: TRBJ1-5
size: many
D: NA
CDR3: CAWSIDSSNQPQHF
DNA: TGTGCCTGGAGCATAGACAGCAGCAATCAGCCCCAGCATTTT

V: TRBV7-3
J: TRBJ2-3
size: many
D: NA
CDR3: CASSPRRSGDTQYF
DNA: TGTGCCAGCAGCCCCCGACGATCTGGGGATACGCAGTATTTT

V: TRBV6-1
J: TRBJ2-5
size: NA
D: NA
CDR3: CASSGKGKEETQYF
DNA: TGTGCCAGCAGTGGTAAGGGGAAGGAAGAGACCCAGTACTTC